This T cell receptor (beta chain) was sequenced in a study of OX40 agonist ivuxolimab in advanced cancers. Profiling relied on immunoSEQ multiplex PCR, and the TCRdb table lists in-frame clones only, not all of them. The top ten clones hold 0.5% to 0.6% of a sample with around 74,000 clones, 92% of them seen once. Between the trimmed V and J ends, which lost 4 bases and 4 bases, there was a span of 13 bases. From germline, CDR1 is MNHNS and CDR2 SASEGT. The CDR3 is 15 amino acids. The receptor was derived from an adult with an advanced solid tumor such as melanoma, head and neck, liver or kidney cancer. The J gene is TRBJ1-4, the V gene TRBV6-1; D uncertain. Sequencing was performed on CD4+ or CD8+ T cells sorted from blood, taken in a trial of the OX40 agonist ivuxolimab. CDR3 coding DNA: TGTGCCAGCAGTGTCCGCTGGCCGAATAATGAAAAACTGTTTTTT. The encoded protein is CASSVRWPNNEKLFF.